This T cell receptor beta chain was identified in a study of T cells in Graves' hyperthyroidism and ophthalmopathy. RNA transcripts gave rise to amplified TCR beta CDR3 regions. A first-round RT-PCR of the TCR CDR3 used the HTBI primer set. One entry per CDR3 protein results from TCRdb running MiXCR on the multiplex PCR reads. This sample has more than 500,000 distinct CDR3 sequences, with over 35% found just once. The CDR3 spans 12 residues. CDR1 and CDR2 (germline): ENHRY, SYGVKD. V was shortened by 8 bases and J by 7 bases, with 9 bases between the two germline ends. The receptor was derived from an adult woman with Graves' disease, either hyperthyroidism or ophthalmopathy (not recorded which). Sequencing input: peripheral blood or thyroid tissue (not recorded which). The V call is TRBV10-3, the J call TRBJ1-6; D ambiguous. CDR3 region: CAIGRENSPLHF. As DNA, the CDR3 is TGTGCCATCGGTCGCGAAAATTCACCCCTCCACTTT.